The present T cell receptor (beta chain) was sequenced within a study of vaccination and CD4 T cells after COVID-19. About the research overall: The convalescents were made up of six males and four females, two of whom were Hispanic. Findings of the study overall: Researchers looked at relatively few convalescent patients and had no early post-infection timepoints.

As to treatment: approximately nine-day PBMC culture with coronavirus spike peptide pools or control peptides (ViraFEST assay). Using peptide pools, antigen-specific T cells were expanded in ViraFEST before TCRs were sequenced. The authors swapped half the medium for fresh IL-2 medium on days 3 and 7. Points on this clonotype: What it binds is not known.

Trimming cost V 10 bases and J 6 bases; bases outside gene matches: 14. There are 14 residues in the CDR3. Germline V lookup: CDR1 SNHLY, CDR2 FYNNEI. Sequencing of cultured CD4+ T cell DNA used the Oncomine TCR Beta short-read assay. TCRdb re-called the PCR reads through MiXCR, storing one row per CDR3 protein. The sample gives 15,000 to 20,000 distinct CDR3 sequences, 43% of which show up once; about 6.5% is in the top ten. This clonotype was sampled from a human donor who had recovered from COVID-19. The chain combines TRBV2 with TRBJ2-5; 7 bases are a match to TRBD1. Material: CD4+ T cells from blood, cultured in vitro, obtained after SARS-CoV-2 vaccination. As DNA, the CDR3 is TGTGCCACCATAGGGACAGCGCGGGTGAAGACCCAGTACTTC. It is translated as CATIGTARVKTQYF.